Detailed here is one T cell receptor beta chain. Generated by immunoSEQ multiplex PCR, the TCRdb table keeps only in-frame clones and is missing some. The data show about 250,000 clones, around 87% seen once. The sample originates from a study of blood T cell repertoires in COVID-19. Each participant's cohort was designated according to participant-reported clinical history. Two negative PCRs, clearance, or symptom resolution had been documented for recovered Cohort 3 donors. CDR3 length: 13 residues. The germline V and J ends were trimmed by 5 bases and 0 bases, with 8 bases remaining between them. The germline V gene encodes CDR1 MNHEY and CDR2 SVGEGT.

Sequenced material: PBMCs or T cells enriched from blood (not recorded which). This clonotype originated in a woman between 45 and 65 years old who had recovered from COVID-19. This chain joins TRBV6-2 or TRBV6-3 and TRBJ2-7; D remains unclear. The CDR3 loop is CASSVSYSYEQYF. The CDR3 DNA is TGTGCCAGCAGTGTATCGTACTCCTACGAGCAGTACTTC.